The 19 T cell receptor beta chains given below trace back to one sample, sequenced in a study of shared clonotypes between healthy human individuals. Assay used: immunoSEQ multiplex PCR; TCRdb lists only in-frame clones, some missing. The sample has about 2.3 million clones, approximately 93% seen once. The sequenced sample consisted of naive CD4+ T cells from PBMCs. The subset here: CD45RA+ positively selected. The receptors here all came from a man aged 18 to 30 in good health. Some clones in this sample may be carry-over from other donors' samples.

V is TRBV30 and J is TRBJ1-2; TRBD1 is a possible D gene (5 bases). V lost 3 bases and J 4 bases, leaving 24 bases between the germline ends. Germline assignment: CDR1 GTSNPN and CDR2 SVGIG (reference sequence). There are 17 residues in the CDR3. CDR3 nucleotides: TGTGCCTGGAGAGACCACTTGAAGGGGTCAACTAGCTATGGCTACACCTTC. It is translated as CAWRDHLKGSTSYGYTF.

The chain uses TRBV27 and TRBJ1-5; D remains unclear. Germline V gene lookup returns CDR1 MNHEY and CDR2 SMNVEV (reference sequence). The CDR3 is 15 amino acids. The ends were cut back, 2 bases at V and 5 bases at J, with 13 bases in the middle. Here the CDR3 DNA reads TGTGCCAGCAGTTTAGGTAGAGGAATCTATCAGCCCCAGCATTTT. Amino acid sequence: CASSLGRGIYQPQHF.

The chain's CDR3 is CASSWDRAYEQYF. The CDR3 region has the DNA TGTGCCAGCAGCTGGGACAGGGCCTACGAGCAGTACTTC. The chain recombines TRBV7-2 with TRBJ2-7, with 9 bases matching TRBD1. The CDR3 spans 13 residues. With V trimmed by 4 bases and J by 2 bases, 0 bases remained unmatched. From germline, CDR1 is SGHTA and CDR2 FQGNSA.

The chain joins TRBV7-9 to TRBJ2-2; unclear D gene. CDR1 and CDR2 from the germline V gene are SEHNR and FQNEAQ (reference sequence). The CDR3 consists of 12 residues. Trimming shortened V by 0 bases and J by 7 bases, and 3 bases separated the two germline ends. CDR3 loop: CASSLAGGELFF. The CDR3 DNA follows: TGTGCCAGCAGCTTAGCGGGCGGGGAGCTGTTTTTT. Full variable domain (rest looked up from reference TRBV7-9 and TRBJ2-2): DTGVSQNPRHKITKRGQNVTFRCDPISEHNRLYWYRQTLGQGPEFLTYFQNEAQLEKSRLLSDRFSAERPKGSFSTLEIQRTEQGDSAMYLCASSLAGGELFFGEGSRLTVL.

J is TRBJ1-5 and V is TRBV12-5; perhaps TRBD1 as D (6 bases). Per germline, CDR1 LGHNT and CDR2 FRNRAP. CDR3 length: 17 residues. Trimming pared 2 bases from V and 7 bases from J, leaving 21 bases between. The DNA of the CDR3 is TGTGCTAGTGGTTTGCGGGTAGGGGAGGGGGGAGAGCAGCCCCAGCATTTT. Its protein is CASGLRVGEGGEQPQHF.

The chain joins TRBV19 to TRBJ2-2; D ambiguous. The germline V gene has CDR1 LNHDA and CDR2 SQIVND (reference sequence). The CDR3 has 14 amino acids. The germline V and J ends were trimmed by 1 base and 2 bases, with 5 bases remaining between them. CDR3 in amino acids: CASSIAANTGELFF. For the CDR3, the DNA is TGTGCCAGTAGTATAGCGGCTAACACCGGGGAGCTGTTTTTT.

With regard to this clone: Other DNA sequences from this sample encode an identical CDR3 as well. The rearrangement links TRBV2 to TRBJ1-1; 8 positions agree with TRBD1. This CDR3 is 13 amino acids long. V gave up 6 bases and J gave up 1 base; unmatched junction bases: 1. Germline CDR1 reads SNHLY; CDR2 reads FYNNEI. The CDR3 DNA reads as TGTGCCAGCAGAGGACAGGGGAACACTGAAGCTTTCTTT. Protein: CASRGQGNTEAFF.

V usage is TRBV6-1 and J usage is TRBJ1-1, with D perhaps matching TRBD1 (5 bases). The CDR3 spans 13 residues. Per germline, CDR1 MNHNS and CDR2 SASEGT. Trimming took 6 bases from V and 0 from J, leaving 8 bases between them. CDR3 loop: CASRTAVNTEAFF. The CDR3 nucleotides are TGTGCCAGCAGGACAGCCGTGAACACTGAAGCTTTCTTT.

The chain is built from TRBV7-8 and TRBJ2-6; D gene uncertain. Germline-derived CDR1 and CDR2 are SGHVS and FQNEAQ. The V end lost 1 base, the J end lost 2 bases, and 15 bases lay between the germline ends. The CDR3 consists of 18 residues. The CDR3, as DNA: TGTGCCAGCAGCTTAGGGACGAAAACAGCTCCTGGGGCCAACGTCCTGACTTTC. Translation gives CASSLGTKTAPGANVLTF.

This clone was seen just once. The CDR3 DNA sequence: TGTGCCAGCACCTCGGGACCCAGGAGGCATGAGCAGTTCTTC. Protein: CASTSGPRRHEQFF. The genes are TRBV6-5 and TRBJ2-1; either TRBD1 or TRBD2 may fit D (5 bases each). Germline V gene lookup returns CDR1 MNHEY and CDR2 SVGAGI. The CDR3 runs to 14 residues. The V end lost 7 bases, the J end lost 8 bases, and 18 bases lay between the germline ends.

With respect to this clone: Other DNA sequences in this sample translate to the same CDR3. The chain couples TRBV5-1 to TRBJ2-2, with D tentatively TRBD1 or TRBD2 (5 bases each). Trimming pared 4 bases from V and 8 bases from J, leaving 15 bases between. The CDR3 contains 14 residues. Germline values: CDR1 SGHRS, CDR2 YFSETQ. CDR3 protein: CASSLGTGGGELFF. The CDR3 DNA is TGCGCCAGCAGCCTCGGGACGGGTGGAGGGGAGCTGTTTTTT.

The chain carries TRBV7-2 and TRBJ2-5; possible D gene TRBD2, 6 bases. Germline lookup yields CDR1 SGHTA and CDR2 FQGNSA. The CDR3 is 15 residues long. V lost 4 bases and J lost 3, with 15 bases in between. DNA of the CDR3: TGTGCCAGCAGCTATCAAGGAGGGCCTAAAGAGACCCAGTACTTC. The encoded protein is CASSYQGGPKETQYF.

The chain combines TRBV9 with TRBJ2-3; 10 bases fit TRBD2. The CDR3 loop spans 15 amino acids. Looked up from germline, CDR1 is SGDLS and CDR2 is YYNGEE. The V and J ends lost 3 bases and 3 bases, in that order; junction bases with no gene match: 4. CDR3 DNA sequence: TGTGCCAGCAGCGCATCTAGCGGGAGAACAGATACGCAGTATTTT. It translates to CASSASSGRTDTQYF.

This rearrangement joins TRBV5-1 to TRBJ2-7, with 8 positions matching TRBD2. The trim removed 3 bases at V and 3 bases at J, leaving 14 bases unmatched. CDR1 SGHRS and CDR2 YFSETQ come from the germline V gene. This CDR3 spans 17 amino acids. The DNA for the CDR3 is TGCGCCAGCAGCTCGCGGCCCGTCAGCGGGAGTTTCTACGAGCAGTACTTC. Its translation is CASSSRPVSGSFYEQYF.

The chain employs TRBV6-5 and TRBJ1-1; D unclear. V was clipped by 8 bases and J by 2 bases, with 12 bases between them. Germline V lookup: CDR1 MNHEY, CDR2 SVGAGI. The CDR3 covers 13 residues. The chain's CDR3 is CASRWRGNTEAFF. The CDR3, as DNA: TGTGCCAGCCGGTGGCGAGGCAACACTGAAGCTTTCTTT.

J is TRBJ2-3 and V is TRBV9, with D possibly being TRBD2 (5 bases). V lost 2 bases and J lost 0, with 10 bases in between. Germline V gene data show CDR1 as SGDLS and CDR2 as YYNGEE. The CDR3 loop spans 15 amino acids. CDR3 DNA sequence: TGTGCCAGCAGCGTGGGTAGCGTGAGCACAGATACGCAGTATTTT. Translating gives CASSVGSVSTDTQYF.

The chain combines TRBV21-1 with TRBJ2-3; TRBD1, the D gene given by the table, was not confirmed from the DNA. TRBV21-1 is a pseudogene. This CDR3 contains 18 residues. CDR3 loop: CASSKGRGTDTHADTQYF. The CDR3 DNA sequence: TGTGCCAGCAGCAAAGGAAGGGGGACGGACACACACGCAGATACGCAGTATTTT.

The rearrangement links TRBV28 to TRBJ2-7; no firm D call. V was cut by 5 bases and J by 1 base, with 12 bases left in between. The CDR3 is 14 residues long. The V gene's germline CDR1 is MDHEN and CDR2 SYDVKM. For the CDR3, the DNA is TGTGCCAGCAGTCCCTCGGACCGATCCTACGAGCAGTACTTC. It encodes CASSPSDRSYEQYF.

This chain links TRBV2 with TRBJ2-3; D may be TRBD1 (5 bases). V lost 8 bases and J 2 bases, leaving 14 bases between the germline ends. This CDR3 contains 14 residues. The germline V gene encodes CDR1 SNHLY and CDR2 FYNNEI. The CDR3 DNA reads as TGTGCCAGCTCCTTTGGCAGGGTCACAGATACGCAGTATTTT. Translating it yields CASSFGRVTDTQYF.